Shown below are 21 T cell receptor beta chains from a single sample sequenced in a study of blood T cell repertoires in COVID-19. This table comes from immunoSEQ multiplex PCR, and its TCRdb copy is limited to in-frame clones, with some not included. Counted here are 65,000 or so clones, around 75% occurring once; the ten biggest clones make up about 25%. Specimen: peripheral blood. These receptors originate from a human donor in a cohort sampled during active COVID-19.

The chain joins TRBV6-5 to TRBJ2-7; 7 bases map to TRBD1. Germline CDR1 is MNHEY and CDR2 is SVGAGI. The CDR3 is 14 amino acids. J gave up 1 base and V 4 bases, and 4 bases lay outside the gene matches. The CDR3 region is CASSSLGQSYEQYF. The CDR3 DNA follows: TGTGCCAGCAGTTCGCTGGGACAGTCCTACGAGCAGTACTTC.

This clone was detected once. This rearrangement joins TRBV5-6 to TRBJ2-2; no clear D. CDR1 and CDR2 from the germline V gene are SGHDT and YYEEEE. The germline V and J ends were trimmed by 0 bases and 1 base, with 7 bases remaining between them. CDR3 size: 15 residues. The CDR3 loop reads CASSLAHLNTGELFF. CDR3 DNA: TGTGCCAGCAGCTTGGCACACCTGAACACCGGGGAGCTGTTTTTT.

This chain uses TRBV14 with TRBJ1-1; 10 bases agree with TRBD1. Germline V gene data show CDR1 as SGHDN and CDR2 as FVKESK. V dropped 2 bases and J dropped 7; count of bases not matched to a gene: 4. The CDR3 length is 14 residues. CDR3 sequence: CASSQWTGGGEAFF. The CDR3 nucleotides are TGTGCCAGCAGCCAATGGACAGGGGGTGGTGAAGCTTTCTTT.

The chain links TRBV11-2 to TRBJ2-7; 10 bases match TRBD2. The CDR3 covers 16 residues. V trimming: 0 bases; J trimming: 1 base; junction bases outside the gene matches: 3. The V gene's germline CDR1 is SGHAT and CDR2 FQNNGV. The CDR3, as DNA: TGTGCCAGCAGCTTAGATCCACTAGCGGGATCCTACGAGCAGTACTTC. Encoded protein: CASSLDPLAGSYEQYF. The full variable domain, in which reference TRBV11-2 and TRBJ2-7 provide the parts outside the CDR3, is EAGVAQSPRYKIIEKRQSVAFWCNPISGHATLYWYQQILGQGPKLLIQFQNNGVVDDSQLPKDRFSAERLKGVDSTLKIQPAKLEDSAVYLCASSLDPLAGSYEQYFGPGTRLTVT.

The chain links TRBV12-3 or TRBV12-4 to TRBJ1-5; perhaps TRBD1 as D (6 bases). Trimming pared 4 bases from V and 11 bases from J, leaving 15 bases between. The CDR3 has 13 amino acids. CDR3 DNA: TGTGCCAGCAGTTCAGTGTACAGGGACACCCAGCATTTT. Its protein is CASSSVYRDTQHF.

The chain joins TRBV28 to TRBJ2-4, with 10 positions matching TRBD2. Per germline, CDR1 MDHEN and CDR2 SYDVKM. This CDR3 comprises 14 residues. Trimming cost V 9 bases and J 1 base; bases outside gene matches: 3. This chain's CDR3 is CASLAGEAKNIQYF. CDR3 coding DNA: TGTGCCAGTCTAGCGGGAGAGGCCAAAAACATTCAGTACTTC.

This sequence joins TRBV15 and TRBJ1-3, with D hard to call. This CDR3 spans 14 amino acids. With 4 bases removed from V and 2 bases from J, the gap between germline ends came to 9 bases. Germline CDR1 and CDR2: LNHNV and YYDKDF (reference sequence). CDR3 in amino acids: CATSTSGPGNTIYF. In DNA, the CDR3 is TGTGCCACCAGCACCAGTGGGCCTGGAAACACCATATATTTT. The full variable domain, in which reference TRBV15 and TRBJ1-3 provide the parts outside the CDR3, is DAMVIQNPRYQVTQFGKPVTLSCSQTLNHNVMYWYQQKSSQAPKLLFHYYDKDFNNEADTPDNFQSRRPNTSFCFLDIRSPGLGDTAMYLCATSTSGPGNTIYFGEGSWLTVV.

The chain has TRBV3-1 (or the pseudogene TRBV3-2) and TRBJ2-2; the match to TRBD1 covers 8 bases. The CDR3 spans 14 residues. Losses at the gene ends were 4 bases for V and 4 bases for J; bases not matched to a gene: 2. In germline, CDR1 is LGHDT, CDR2 YNNKEL (reference sequence). The CDR3 spells CASSPTGGTGELFF. CDR3 nucleotides: TGTGCCAGCAGCCCCACAGGGGGCACCGGGGAGCTGTTTTTT.

In this sample, this clone turned up once. This sequence joins TRBV5-5 and TRBJ2-2; possible D gene TRBD1, 6 bases. Per germline, CDR1 SGHKS and CDR2 YYEKEE (reference sequence). V shed 3 bases and J shed 2 bases, with 20 bases lying between them. This CDR3 comprises 18 residues. As DNA, the CDR3 is TGTGCCAGCAGCTCAAGAATTCAGGGGCGCCAAAACACCGGGGAGCTGTTTTTT. Translating it yields CASSSRIQGRQNTGELFF.

The chain uses TRBV10-3 and TRBJ2-3, with D hard to call. V was shortened by 0 bases and J by 9 bases, with 7 bases between the two germline ends. The length of the CDR3 is 12 residues. Germline CDR1 is ENHRY and CDR2 is SYGVKD. The CDR3: CAISESGGTQYF. DNA of the CDR3: TGTGCCATCAGTGAGTCTGGTGGCACGCAGTATTTT.

This chain links TRBV6-4 with TRBJ2-3; the D gene is possibly TRBD1 (5 bases). CDR3 length: 15 residues. V was clipped by 6 bases and J by 4 bases, with 17 bases between them. Germline CDR1 and CDR2: MRHNA and SNTAGT. Written as DNA, the CDR3 is TGTGCCAGCAGCCGTACAGGTTTGGAAGCAGATACGCAGTATTTT. It yields the protein CASSRTGLEADTQYF.

The J gene is TRBJ2-2, the V gene TRBV7-8; 7 bases line up with TRBD2. Germline V lookup: CDR1 SGHVS, CDR2 FQNEAQ. The CDR3 length is 17 residues. Unmatched junction bases numbered 14, after V lost 7 bases and J lost 3 bases. The DNA of the CDR3 is TGTGCCAGCACCGTCGGTAGGCGGGAGCTGGACACCGGGGAGCTGTTTTTT. Its protein is CASTVGRRELDTGELFF.

The V gene is TRBV9, the J gene TRBJ2-1, with unresolved D. Trimming took off 4 bases at V and 0 bases at J, with 8 bases between the two ends. CDR1 SGDLS and CDR2 YYNGEE come from the germline V gene. The CDR3 has 14 residues. For the CDR3, the DNA is TGTGCCAGCAGCAGACTCCTCTCCTACAATGAGCAGTTCTTC. The encoded protein is CASSRLLSYNEQFF.

A single count supports this clone. Other DNA sequences in this specimen translate into the identical CDR3. The DNA of the CDR3 is TGCGCCAGCAGCCAAGATCCCCGGGGTCCTTACGAGCAGTACTTC. It translates to CASSQDPRGPYEQYF. This chain joins TRBV4-3 and TRBJ2-7; D perhaps matches TRBD2 (5 bases). The V and J ends lost 0 bases and 4 bases respectively, with 13 bases between them. Looked up from germline, CDR1 is LGHNA and CDR2 is YSLEER. The CDR3 totals 15 residues.

V and J are TRBV28 and TRBJ1-5, with D uncertain. The germline V and J ends were trimmed by 7 bases and 2 bases, with 6 bases remaining between them. The length of the CDR3 is 12 residues. The germline gives CDR1 MDHEN, CDR2 SYDVKM. The CDR3 here is CASKRGNQPQHF. In DNA form, the CDR3 reads TGTGCCAGCAAACGGGGCAATCAGCCCCAGCATTTT.

This clone was recorded once. The rearrangement links TRBV7-2 to TRBJ1-1; 7 bases are shared with TRBD1. With V trimmed by 4 bases and J by 4 bases, 3 bases remained unmatched. Germline V gene lookup returns CDR1 SGHTA and CDR2 FQGNSA. The CDR3 covers 13 residues. Here the CDR3 reads CASSSDRVTEAFF. The CDR3 bases are TGTGCCAGCAGCTCCGACAGGGTCACTGAAGCTTTCTTT. Full variable domain (outside the CDR3, taken from reference TRBV7-2 and TRBJ1-1): GAGVSQSPSNKVTEKGKDVELRCDPISGHTALYWYRQSLGQGLEFLIYFQGNSAPDKSGLPSDRFSAERTGGSVSTLTIQRTQQEDSAVYLCASSSDRVTEAFFGQGTRLTVV.

The DNA for the CDR3 is TGTGCCCTCGGCAGGGGGTCGAACTCTGGGGCCAACGTCCTGACTTTC. This codes for CALGRGSNSGANVLTF. The chain links TRBV10-3 to TRBJ2-6; 7 bases align to TRBD1. The CDR3 length is 16 residues. Germline V CDR1 and CDR2: ENHRY, SYGVKD. After removal of 11 bases from V and 0 bases from J, the junction contained 10 bases not matched to a gene.

The rearrangement links TRBV19 to TRBJ1-1; the D gene is possibly TRBD1 (6 bases). Germline CDR1 is LNHDA and CDR2 is SQIVND (reference sequence). This CDR3 is built from 14 residues. Deletions cut 5 bases from V and 6 bases from J, with 16 bases between. CDR3 nucleotides: TGTGCCAGTAGTCCACAAACAGGGAGACCTGAAGCTTTCTTT. Residues: CASSPQTGRPEAFF. The whole variable domain, remainder taken from reference TRBV19 and TRBJ1-1, is DGGITQSPKYLFRKEGQNVTLSCEQNLNHDAMYWYRQDPGQGLRLIYYSQIVNDFQKGDIAEGYSVSREKKESFPLTVTSAQKNPTAFYLCASSPQTGRPEAFFGQGTRLTVV.

The rearrangement links TRBV6-5 to TRBJ1-2; tentatively, D is TRBD1 (6 bases). CDR3 size: 14 residues. Deletions cut 11 bases from V and 5 bases from J, with 21 bases between. The germline CDR1 and CDR2 sequences are MNHEY and SVGAGI. The CDR3 protein is CAHRDRFFSYGYTF. In DNA, the CDR3 is TGTGCCCACCGAGACAGGTTTTTTTCGTATGGCTACACCTTC.

This chain links TRBV5-8 with TRBJ1-5; the D gene is possibly TRBD1 (5 bases). From germline, CDR1 is SGHTS and CDR2 YDEGEE. V lost 2 bases and J 6 bases, leaving 12 bases between the germline ends. CDR3 length: 14 residues. CDR3 in amino acids: CASSFEAGRQPQHF. The CDR3 bases are TGTGCCAGCAGCTTTGAGGCGGGACGTCAGCCCCAGCATTTT.

In its sample, this clone was seen a few times. The chain joins TRBV7-9 to TRBJ1-3, with a weak D call TRBD1 (5 bases). The CDR3 runs 15 residues. The ends were cut back, 5 bases at V and 0 bases at J, with 11 bases in the middle. Looked up from germline, CDR1 is SEHNR and CDR2 is FQNEAQ (reference sequence). The CDR3 sequence: CASSPTVNSGNTIYF. CDR3 bases: TGTGCCAGCAGCCCGACAGTTAACTCTGGAAACACCATATATTTT.